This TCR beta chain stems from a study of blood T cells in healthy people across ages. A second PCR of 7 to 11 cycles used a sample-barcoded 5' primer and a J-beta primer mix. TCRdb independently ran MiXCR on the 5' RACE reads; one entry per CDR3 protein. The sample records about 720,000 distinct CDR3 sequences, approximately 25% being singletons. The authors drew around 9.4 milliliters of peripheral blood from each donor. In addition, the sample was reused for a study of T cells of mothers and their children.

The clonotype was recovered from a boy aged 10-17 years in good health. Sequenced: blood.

Here the CDR3 reads CASSPGWTEAFF. In DNA, the CDR3 is TGTGCCAGCAGCCCAGGGTGGACTGAAGCTTTCTTT. V gene TRBV7-9 combines with J gene TRBJ1-1; tentatively, D is TRBD1 (5 bases). Germline lookup yields CDR1 SEHNR and CDR2 FQNEAQ (reference sequence). The CDR3 is 12 residues long. V was cut by 5 bases and J by 5 bases, with 9 bases left in between.